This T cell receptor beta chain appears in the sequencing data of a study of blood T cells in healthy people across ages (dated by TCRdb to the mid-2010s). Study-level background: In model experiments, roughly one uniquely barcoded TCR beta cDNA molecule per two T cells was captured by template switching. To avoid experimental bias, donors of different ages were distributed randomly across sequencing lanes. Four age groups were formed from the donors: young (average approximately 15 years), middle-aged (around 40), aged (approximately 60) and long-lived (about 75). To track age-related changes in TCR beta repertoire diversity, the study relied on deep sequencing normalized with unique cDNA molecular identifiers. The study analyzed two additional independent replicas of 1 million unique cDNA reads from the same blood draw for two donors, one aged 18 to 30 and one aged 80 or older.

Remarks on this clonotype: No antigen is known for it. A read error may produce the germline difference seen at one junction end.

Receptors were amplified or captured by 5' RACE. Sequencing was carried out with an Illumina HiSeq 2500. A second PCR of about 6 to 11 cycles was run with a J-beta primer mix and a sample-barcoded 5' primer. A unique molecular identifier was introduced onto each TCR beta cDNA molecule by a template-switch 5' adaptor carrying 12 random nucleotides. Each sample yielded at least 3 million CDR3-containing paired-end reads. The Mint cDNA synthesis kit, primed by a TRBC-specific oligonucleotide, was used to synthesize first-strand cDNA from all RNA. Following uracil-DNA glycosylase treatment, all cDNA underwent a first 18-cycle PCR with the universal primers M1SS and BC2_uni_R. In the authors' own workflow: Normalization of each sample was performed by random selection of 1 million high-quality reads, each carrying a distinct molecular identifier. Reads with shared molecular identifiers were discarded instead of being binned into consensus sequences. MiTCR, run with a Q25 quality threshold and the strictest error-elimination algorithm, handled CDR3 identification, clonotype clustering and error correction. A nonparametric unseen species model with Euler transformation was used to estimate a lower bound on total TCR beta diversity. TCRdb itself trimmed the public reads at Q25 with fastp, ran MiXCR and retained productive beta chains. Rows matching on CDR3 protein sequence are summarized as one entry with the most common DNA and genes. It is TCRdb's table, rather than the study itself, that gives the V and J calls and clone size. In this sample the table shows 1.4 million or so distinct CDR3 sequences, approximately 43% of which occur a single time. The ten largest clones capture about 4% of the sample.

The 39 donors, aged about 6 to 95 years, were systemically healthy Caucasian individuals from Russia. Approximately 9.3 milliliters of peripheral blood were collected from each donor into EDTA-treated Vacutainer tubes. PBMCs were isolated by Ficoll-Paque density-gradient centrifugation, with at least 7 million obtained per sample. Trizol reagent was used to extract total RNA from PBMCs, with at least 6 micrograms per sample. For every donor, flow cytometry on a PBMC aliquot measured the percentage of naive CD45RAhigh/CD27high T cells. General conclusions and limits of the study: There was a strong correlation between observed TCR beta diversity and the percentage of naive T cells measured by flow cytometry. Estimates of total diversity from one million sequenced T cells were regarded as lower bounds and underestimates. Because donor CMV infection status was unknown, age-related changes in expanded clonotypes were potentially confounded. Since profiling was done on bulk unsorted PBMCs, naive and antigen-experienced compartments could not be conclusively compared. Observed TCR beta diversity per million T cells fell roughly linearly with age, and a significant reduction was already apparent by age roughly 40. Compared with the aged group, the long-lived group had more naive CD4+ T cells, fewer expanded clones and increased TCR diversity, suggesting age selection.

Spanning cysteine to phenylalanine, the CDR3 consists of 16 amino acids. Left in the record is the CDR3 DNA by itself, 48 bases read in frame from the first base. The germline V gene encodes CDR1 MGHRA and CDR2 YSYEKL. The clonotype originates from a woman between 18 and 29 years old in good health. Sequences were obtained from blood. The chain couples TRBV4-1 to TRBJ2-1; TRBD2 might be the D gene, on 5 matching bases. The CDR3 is CASSQDRGAGYTEQFF. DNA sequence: TGCGCCAGCAGCCAAGATCGTGGTGCGGGCTACACTGAGCAGTTCTTC.